This TCR beta chain was captured in a study of shared clonotypes between healthy human individuals. Study-wide background: Ranging from 18 to 49 in age, donors were two women and a few men. General study points: It was observed that about 5% of naive CD4 clonotypes were shared across a few donors. Naive subsets typically showed greater estimated richness than memory subsets.

For this clone: Its antigen is not identified.

Generated by immunoSEQ multiplex PCR, the TCRdb table keeps only in-frame clones and is missing some. The table has roughly 2.2 million clones, about 90% seen once. Germline CDR1 is SGHDN and CDR2 is FVKESK. This CDR3 region has 16 residues. The V and J ends lost 0 bases and 0 bases respectively, with 9 bases between them. The chain employs TRBV14 and TRBJ2-1, with D perhaps assigned TRBD1 or TRBD2 (5 bases each). The sample consisted of naive CD4+ T cells from PBMCs. The subset denotes: CD45RA+ positively selected. The receptor comes from a man aged 18 to 30 in good health. Some clones in this sample may be carry-over from other donors' samples. Written as DNA, the CDR3 is TGTGCCAGCAGCCAAGATTGGGGGAACTCCTACAATGAGCAGTTCTTC. As protein: CASSQDWGNSYNEQFF.